One and the same sample provided the 13 T cell receptor beta chains below, sequenced in a study of T cell repertoires in cytomegalovirus infection. One entry per CDR3 protein, called by TCRdb with MiXCR from the reads. The sample carries roughly 320,000 distinct CDR3 sequences, roughly a tenth recorded once. Sequences were obtained from PBMCs. The source of these receptors is a human donor in good health (CMV status not recorded). Some clones in this sample may be carry-over from other donors' samples.

This clonotype was observed at least ten times. The chain links TRBV15 to TRBJ2-6; unclear D gene. Trimming removed 1 base from V and 0 bases from J, with 13 bases in between. The germline V gene has CDR1 LNHNV and CDR2 YYDKDF (reference sequence). The CDR3 spans 18 residues. In nucleotides, the CDR3 is TGTGCCACCAGCAGAGGTAACACCCACCGCTCTGGGGCCAACGTCCTGACTTTC. Its translation: CATSRGNTHRSGANVLTF.

V usage is TRBV2 and J usage is TRBJ2-7; D unclear. The CDR3 length is 14 residues. CDR1 SNHLY and CDR2 FYNNEI come from the germline V gene. The ends were cut back, 5 bases at V and 3 bases at J, with 14 bases in the middle. Here the CDR3 DNA reads TGTGCCAGCAGTCCCCCGGTAGGAAACTACGAGCAGTACTTC. Its translation: CASSPPVGNYEQYF.

This chain links TRBV20-1 with TRBJ1-2; D call uncertain. Germline CDR1 reads DFQATT; CDR2 reads SNEGSKA (reference sequence). The CDR3 length is 14 residues. Trimming removed 4 bases at V and 7 bases at J, with 19 bases between. The chain's CDR3 is CSAIPREDLSGYTF. In nucleotides, the CDR3 is TGCAGTGCTATACCCCGGGAGGATTTATCTGGCTACACCTTC.

Many counts were recorded for this clonotype. The V gene is TRBV12-3 or TRBV12-4, the J gene TRBJ1-1, with 7 bases fitting TRBD1. V dropped 8 bases and J dropped 1; count of bases not matched to a gene: 7. The CDR3 has 14 residues. The CDR3 DNA is TGTGCCAGCCACCTTACAGGGGCGAACACTGAAGCTTTCTTT. As protein: CASHLTGANTEAFF.

This clonotype was seen only a few times. This rearrangement joins TRBV6-2 or TRBV6-3 to TRBJ2-7, with no clear D. Trimming removed 6 bases from V and 4 bases from J, with 7 bases in between. CDR1 is MNHEY, CDR2 SVGEGT, per germline. The CDR3 loop spans 11 amino acids. CDR3 DNA: TGTGCCAGCAGGAACAGTTACGAGCAGTACGTC. It is translated as CASRNSYEQYV.

This clonotype was found many times. The chain has TRBV6-6 and TRBJ2-1; 10 bases are a match to TRBD1. V was clipped by 8 bases and J by 9 bases; unmatched bases: 13. Germline CDR1 and CDR2: MNHNY and SVGAGI (reference sequence). The CDR3 has 15 amino acids. CDR3 sequence (DNA): TGTGCCAGCTCCCCCGGGACAGGGGAATCCAGTGAGCAGTTCTTC. Amino acid sequence: CASSPGTGESSEQFF.

This clonotype has a count of ten or more. CDR3 region: CATNRGVTYNSPLHF. CDR3 in DNA: TGTGCCACTAACAGGGGCGTGACCTATAATTCACCCCTCCACTTT. The chain has TRBV5-4 and TRBJ1-6; TRBD1 aligns across 7 bases. Trimming cost V 9 bases and J 2 bases; bases outside gene matches: 8. Germline-derived CDR1 and CDR2 are SGHNT and YYREEE (reference sequence). The CDR3 runs 15 residues.

CDR3 amino acids: CASCYGTGNEKLFF. As DNA, the CDR3 is TGCGCCAGCTGCTACGGGACAGGGAATGAAAAACTGTTTTTT. The chain has TRBV5-1 and TRBJ1-4; 9 bases map to TRBD1. Per the germline V gene, CDR1 is SGHRS and CDR2 is YFSETQ. The J segment lost 5 bases and the V segment lost 7 bases, leaving 6 bases of the junction unmatched. This CDR3 has 14 residues.

This clonotype was seen at least ten times. V usage is TRBV11-2 and J usage is TRBJ2-3; D is undetermined. Between the trimmed V and J ends, which lost 4 bases and 4 bases, there was a span of 12 bases. Germline V gene lookup returns CDR1 SGHAT and CDR2 FQNNGV. This CDR3 is 14 amino acids long. The CDR3 protein is CASSSLTRADTQYF. The CDR3 DNA follows: TGTGCCAGCAGCTCCCTCACCCGGGCAGATACGCAGTATTTT.

The rearrangement uses TRBV7-9 and TRBJ1-1, with a possible D match to TRBD1 (5 bases). The CDR3 length is 14 residues. V gave up 6 bases and J gave up 1 base, with 12 bases separating them. Germline assignment: CDR1 SEHNR and CDR2 FQNEAQ (reference sequence). The CDR3 loop is CASRTDLPNTEAFF. The CDR3 nucleotides are TGTGCCAGCAGGACAGACCTACCGAACACTGAAGCTTTCTTT.

This clonotype has a handful of counts. The chain combines TRBV28 with TRBJ2-5; weak D call: TRBD2 (6 bases). Germline values: CDR1 MDHEN, CDR2 SYDVKM. The CDR3 extends over 16 amino acids. Trimming stripped 6 bases from V and 4 bases from J, with 21 bases between. The CDR3: CASRGSRWRGTETQYF. CDR3 DNA: TGTGCCAGCAGAGGGTCCAGATGGAGGGGCACAGAGACCCAGTACTTC.

This clonotype turned up a few times. The chain combines TRBV20-1 with TRBJ1-6; TRBD1 matches 7 bases. With 6 bases clipped from V and 10 bases from J, the junction kept 9 bases outside the gene matches. The length of the CDR3 is 13 residues. Per the germline V gene, CDR1 is DFQATT and CDR2 is SNEGSKA (reference sequence). In nucleotides, the CDR3 is TGCAGTGCCAGGGACAGTAGGTCGTCACCCCTCCACTTT. Its protein product is CSARDSRSSPLHF.

The chain has TRBV11-2 and TRBJ1-5; D gene uncertain. V was clipped by 1 base and J by 4 bases, with 5 bases between them. The CDR3 covers 13 residues. From germline, CDR1 is SGHAT and CDR2 FQNNGV. CDR3 protein: CASSLVPNQPQHF. CDR3 in DNA: TGTGCCAGCAGCTTAGTTCCGAATCAGCCCCAGCATTTT. Full variable domain (rest looked up from reference TRBV11-2 and TRBJ1-5): EAGVAQSPRYKIIEKRQSVAFWCNPISGHATLYWYQQILGQGPKLLIQFQNNGVVDDSQLPKDRFSAERLKGVDSTLKIQPAKLEDSAVYLCASSLVPNQPQHFGDGTRLSIL.